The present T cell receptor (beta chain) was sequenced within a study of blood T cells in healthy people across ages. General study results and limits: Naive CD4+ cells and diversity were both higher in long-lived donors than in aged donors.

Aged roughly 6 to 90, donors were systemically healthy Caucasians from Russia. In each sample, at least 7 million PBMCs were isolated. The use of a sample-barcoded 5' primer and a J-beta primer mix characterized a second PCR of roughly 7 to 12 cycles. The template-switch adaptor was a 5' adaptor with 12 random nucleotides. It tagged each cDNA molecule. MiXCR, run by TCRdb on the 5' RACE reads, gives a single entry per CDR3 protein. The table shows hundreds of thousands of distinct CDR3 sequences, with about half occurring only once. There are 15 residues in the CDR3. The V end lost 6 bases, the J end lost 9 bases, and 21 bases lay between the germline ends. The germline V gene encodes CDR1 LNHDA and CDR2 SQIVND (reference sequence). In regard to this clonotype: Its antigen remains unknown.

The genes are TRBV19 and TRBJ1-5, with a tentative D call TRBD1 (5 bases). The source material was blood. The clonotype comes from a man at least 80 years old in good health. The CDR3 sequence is CASSRDLLGDRPQHF. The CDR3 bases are TGTGCCAGTAGCCGGGACCTATTAGGGGATCGGCCCCAGCATTTT.